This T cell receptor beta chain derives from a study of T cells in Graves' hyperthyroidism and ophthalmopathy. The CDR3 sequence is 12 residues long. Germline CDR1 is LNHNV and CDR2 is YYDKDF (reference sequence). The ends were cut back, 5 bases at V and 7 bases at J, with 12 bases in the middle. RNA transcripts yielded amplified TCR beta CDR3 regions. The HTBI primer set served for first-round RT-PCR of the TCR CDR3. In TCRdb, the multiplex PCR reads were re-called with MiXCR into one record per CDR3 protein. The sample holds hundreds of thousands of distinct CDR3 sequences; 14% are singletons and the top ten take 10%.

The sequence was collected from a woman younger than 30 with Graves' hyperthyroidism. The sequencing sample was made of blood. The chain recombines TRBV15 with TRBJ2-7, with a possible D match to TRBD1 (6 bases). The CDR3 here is CATSASQGEQYF. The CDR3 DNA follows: TGTGCCACCAGCGCAAGCCAGGGGGAGCAGTACTTC.